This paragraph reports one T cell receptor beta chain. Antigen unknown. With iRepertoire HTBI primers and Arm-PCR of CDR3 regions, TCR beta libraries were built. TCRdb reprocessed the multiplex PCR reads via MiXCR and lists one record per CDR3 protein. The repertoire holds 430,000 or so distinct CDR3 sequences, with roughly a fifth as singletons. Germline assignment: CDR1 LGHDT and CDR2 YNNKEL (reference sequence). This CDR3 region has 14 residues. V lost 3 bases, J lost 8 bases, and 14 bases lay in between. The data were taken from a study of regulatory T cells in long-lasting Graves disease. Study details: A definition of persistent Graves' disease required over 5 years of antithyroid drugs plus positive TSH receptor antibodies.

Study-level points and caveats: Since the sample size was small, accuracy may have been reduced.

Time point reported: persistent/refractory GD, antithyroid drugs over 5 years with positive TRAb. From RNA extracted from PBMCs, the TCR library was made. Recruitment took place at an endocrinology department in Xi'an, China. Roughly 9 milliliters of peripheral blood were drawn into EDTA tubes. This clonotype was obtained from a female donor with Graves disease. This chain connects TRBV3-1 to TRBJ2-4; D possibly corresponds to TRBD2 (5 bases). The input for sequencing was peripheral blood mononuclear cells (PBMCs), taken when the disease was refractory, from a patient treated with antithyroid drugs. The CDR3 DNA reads TGTGCCAGCAGCCAGGCGGGTAGCAGACACATTCAGTACTTC. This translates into CASSQAGSRHIQYF.